This T cell receptor beta chain was retrieved from a study of control samples from healthy donors and cancer patients. The data were produced by immunoSEQ multiplex PCR, yet TCRdb's version contains in-frame clones alone and is incomplete. In the table there are approximately 110,000 clones, approximately 90% of which are singletons. V was clipped by 0 bases and J by 0 bases, with 10 bases between them. CDR1 and CDR2 from the germline V gene are SGHRS and YFSETQ. This CDR3 has 15 residues. This sequence was found in a woman between 18 and 29 years old in good health. The sequencing sample was made of blood. The V gene is TRBV5-1, the J gene TRBJ2-7; the D gene is possibly TRBD1 (6 bases). The DNA for the CDR3 is TGCGCCAGCAGCTTGGAGCAGGACAGCTCCTACGAGCAGTACTTC. It translates to CASSLEQDSSYEQYF.